The 6 T cell receptor beta chains presented below share a single source sample, sequenced in a study of shared clonotypes between healthy human individuals. Assay: immunoSEQ multiplex PCR; the TCRdb copy retains only in-frame clones and omits some. The sample contains 2 million to 2.5 million clones, 93% of which appear only once. The sequencing sample was made of naive CD4+ T cells from PBMCs. Subset in this sample: CD45RA+ positively selected. The receptors originated from a man between 18 and 35 years old in good health. Some clones in this sample may be carry-over from other donors' samples.

The J gene is TRBJ2-1, the V gene TRBV14, with TRBD1 identical over 9 bases. CDR1 and CDR2 from the germline V gene are SGHDN and FVKESK. The CDR3 is 18 residues long. Trimming cost V 3 bases and J 4 bases; bases outside gene matches: 13. CDR3 loop: CASSHPKWGTGPYNEQFF. CDR3 DNA sequence: TGTGCCAGCAGCCATCCTAAGTGGGGGACAGGGCCTTACAATGAGCAGTTCTTC.

V and J are TRBV6-5 and TRBJ2-7; 10 positions agree with TRBD2. The V gene end was trimmed by 1 base and the J gene end by 5 bases; junction bases not matched to a gene: 5. In germline, CDR1 is MNHEY, CDR2 SVGAGI. This CDR3 is built from 15 residues. CDR3 protein: CASSYLASGRNEQYF. CDR3 DNA: TGTGCCAGCAGTTACTTAGCTAGCGGGAGAAACGAGCAGTACTTC.

This clone is a singleton in its sample. This sequence joins TRBV28 and TRBJ1-2; possibly TRBD1 for D (5 bases). This CDR3 has 13 residues. The V gene lost 6 bases and the J gene lost 9 bases, with 17 bases spanning the gap. The germline CDR1 and CDR2 sequences are MDHEN and SYDVKM. DNA of the CDR3: TGTGCCAGCAGAGATCCAGGGTTTTTTCGCTACACCTTC. It is translated as CASRDPGFFRYTF.

The V call is TRBV7-2, the J call TRBJ1-1; possibly TRBD1 for D (6 bases). The CDR3 runs to 15 residues. Germline CDR1 and CDR2: SGHTA and FQGNSA. V gave up 5 bases and J gave up 2 bases, with 15 bases separating them. The CDR3 sequence is CASSRVGGSNTEAFF. CDR3 nucleotides: TGTGCCAGCAGCCGGGTGGGGGGCAGCAACACTGAAGCTTTCTTT.

The V call is TRBV4-1, the J call TRBJ2-4; 14 positions match TRBD2. V was pared by 4 bases and J by 7 bases, with 0 bases of the junction left unmatched. The CDR3 spans 14 residues. Germline CDR1 and CDR2: MGHRA and YSYEKL. The DNA for the CDR3 is TGCGCCAGCAGCCGACTAGCGGGGGGGAACATTCAGTACTTC. Its protein product is CASSRLAGGNIQYF.

This chain joins TRBV27 and TRBJ2-7, with 7 bases matching TRBD1. Germline lookup yields CDR1 MNHEY and CDR2 SMNVEV (reference sequence). V shed 5 bases and J 4 bases; nucleotides not matched to a gene: 8. The CDR3 runs 14 residues. The CDR3 sequence: CASSPTGQTYEQYF. CDR3 DNA sequence: TGTGCCAGCAGTCCGACAGGGCAGACTTACGAGCAGTACTTC.